This T cell receptor beta chain was identified in a study of cytomegalovirus exposure and HLA in healthy donors. The wider study: The 120 or so validation repertoires used a platform that matched the one used for the approximately 610 first-cohort repertoires, as a later analysis reported.

Looked up from germline, CDR1 is LNHDA and CDR2 is SQIVND (reference sequence). The V end was cut by 5 bases, the J end by 13 bases, with 14 bases between. The CDR3 consists of 12 residues. The study, taken as a whole, reports: Accounts indicate the classifier identified cytomegalovirus status with strong specificity and sensitivity. Specificity of a few CMV-associated chains for CMV antigens was verified in vitro. Subsequent analysis of the 110 or so validation repertoires found a tendency for first-cohort TCR clusters to co-occur.

Turning to this clone: Its antigen is undetermined.

Produced via immunoSEQ multiplex PCR; TCRdb's table is partial and in-frame only. This table has more than 95,000 clones, more than 85% appearing once. Specimen: PBMCs. The rearrangement joins TRBV19 to TRBJ1-4; the D gene is possibly TRBD1 (5 bases). This TCR was sampled from a woman in her late teens or twenties in good health and CMV-seropositive. DNA for the CDR3: TGTGCCAGTAGTCCCCGCGGACACTCACTGTTTTTT. Amino acid sequence: CASSPRGHSLFF.